This paragraph covers one TCR beta chain sequence. CDR3 length: 14 amino acids. The V end was cut by 0 bases, the J end by 3 bases, with 6 bases between. Germline-derived CDR1 and CDR2 are SGDLS and YYNGEE. Sequencing was performed with immunoSEQ multiplex PCR; in TCRdb, only in-frame clones are kept and a portion is missing. The data show 130,000 or so clones, about nine tenths seen once. The entry originates in a study of blood T cell repertoires in COVID-19. The source is a man aged 40-49 years with acute or convalescent COVID-19. Specimen: peripheral blood. This chain connects TRBV9 to TRBJ2-2; TRBD1 is a possible D gene (5 bases). The CDR3 protein is CASSVGQYTGELFF. Written as DNA, the CDR3 is TGTGCCAGCAGCGTAGGACAGTACACCGGGGAGCTGTTTTTT.